This T cell receptor beta chain was documented in a study of cytomegalovirus exposure and HLA in healthy donors. The PCR ran on 60 Vbeta and 13 Jbeta primers. Clones were sequenced by immunoSEQ multiplex PCR, and TCRdb holds only the in-frame ones, with some missing. The sample lists 190,000 or so clones, around 75% occurring once. The V gene's germline CDR1 is MDHEN and CDR2 SYDVKM. This CDR3 is 16 amino acids long. Material: PBMCs. The TCR sequence derives from a male donor in good health and CMV-seropositive. The chain is built from TRBV28 and TRBJ2-5; TRBD2 might be the D (6 bases). Near its end, the DNA agrees better with TRBJ2-7, so the J call may be wrong. The CDR3 bases are TGTGCCACCGTCCCTCGGCCCGGGAGCCTCTCCTACGAGCAGTACTTC. It is translated as CATVPRPGSLSYEQYF.